This T cell receptor beta chain was observed in a study of regulatory T cells in long-lasting Graves disease. Indicated time point: newly diagnosed GD, antithyroid drugs for less than 3 months. RNA extracted from PBMCs served as the sequencing template. The CDR3 consists of 16 residues. The V gene lost 5 bases and the J gene lost 0 bases, with 13 bases spanning the gap. CDR1 is SGHVS, CDR2 FNYEAQ, per germline. Findings of the study overall: Possibly, too few samples lowered accuracy. Persistent patients shared about 3,000 public clonotypes among themselves. Newly diagnosed patients shared fewer, at approximately 970.

This clonotype was seen a handful of times. Its target is not known. Construction of the TCR beta libraries employed iRepertoire HTBI primers in conjunction with Arm-PCR of CDR3 regions. Per the study methods: Identified segments across samples numbered fewer than 80 TRBV and roughly 15 TRBJ. In TCRdb, the multiplex PCR reads were re-called with MiXCR into one record per CDR3 protein. The V and J calls here are based on TCRdb, not the publication. The sample includes over 450,000 distinct CDR3 sequences, 12% of them seen just once. Separately, the same data were catalogued under a study of T cells in Graves' hyperthyroidism and ophthalmopathy.

This sequence was found in a woman under 40 with Graves disease. Sequences were derived from peripheral blood mononuclear cells (PBMCs), sampled at new diagnosis, from a patient treated with antithyroid drugs. V usage is TRBV7-6 and J usage is TRBJ2-2; D is possibly TRBD1 (6 bases). CDR3 amino acids: CASSPPRTANTGELFF. For the CDR3, the DNA is TGTGCCAGCAGCCCCCCGCGGACAGCGAACACCGGGGAGCTGTTTTTT.